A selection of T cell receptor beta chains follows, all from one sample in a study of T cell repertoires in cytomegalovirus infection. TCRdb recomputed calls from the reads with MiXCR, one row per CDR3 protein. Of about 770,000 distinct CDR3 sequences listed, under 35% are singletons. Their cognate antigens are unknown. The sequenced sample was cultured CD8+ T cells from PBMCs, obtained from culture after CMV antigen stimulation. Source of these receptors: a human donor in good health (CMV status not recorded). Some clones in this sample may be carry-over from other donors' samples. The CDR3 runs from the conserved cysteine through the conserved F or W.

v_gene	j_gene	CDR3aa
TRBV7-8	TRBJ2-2	CASSFWTANTGELFF
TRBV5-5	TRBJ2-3	CASSFSQTSGGAWEDTQYF
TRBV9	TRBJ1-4	CASSALPGGTNEKLFF
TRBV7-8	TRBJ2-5	CASSWGGVQETQYF
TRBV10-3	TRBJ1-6	CAISESAGTNSPLHF
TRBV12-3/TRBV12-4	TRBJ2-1	CASSPRGRTEEQFF
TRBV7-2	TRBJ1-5	CASSLAPPGGNQPQHF
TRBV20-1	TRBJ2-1	CSASSRLAGTYNEQFF
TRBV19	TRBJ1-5	CASSTTGYNNQPQHF
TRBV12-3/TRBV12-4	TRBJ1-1	CASISTGATEAFF
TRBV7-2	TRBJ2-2	CASSPGGPRRAGELFF
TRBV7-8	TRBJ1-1	CASSLGDGQGSRRGTEAFF
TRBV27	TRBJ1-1	CASSLLTGNGNTEAFF
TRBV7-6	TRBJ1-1	CASSPHPGRGTEAFF
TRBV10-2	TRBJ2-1	CASSEMAPTNEQFF
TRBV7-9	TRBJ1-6	CASSNLGGLGSPLHF
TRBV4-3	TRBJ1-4	CASSQDLRGDNEKLFF
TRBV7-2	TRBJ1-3	CASSPDRAPGNTIYF
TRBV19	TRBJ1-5	CASSIAPGELRNQPQHF
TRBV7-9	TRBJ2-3	CASSLGGAADTDTQYF
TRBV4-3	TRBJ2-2	CASSPRRGPGELFF
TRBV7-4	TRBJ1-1	CASSPPLMGGPPEAFF
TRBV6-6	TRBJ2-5	CASSYETQYF
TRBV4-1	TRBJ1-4	CASSQDLSGWLFF
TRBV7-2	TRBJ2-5	CASSLLAETQYF
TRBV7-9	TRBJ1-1	CASSSQTGVTEAFF
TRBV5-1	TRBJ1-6	CASSLVGFMDNSPLHF
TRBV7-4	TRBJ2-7	CVSRDRGQGEQYF
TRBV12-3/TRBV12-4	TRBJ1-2	CASSLVDPETYGYTF
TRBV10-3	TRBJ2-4	CAISDRSDPLAKNIQYF
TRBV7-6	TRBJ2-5	CASSLWAEQETQYF
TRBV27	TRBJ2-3	CASSILAGGPKADTQYF
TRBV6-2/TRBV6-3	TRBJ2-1	CASSYFRITSGGPYNEQFF
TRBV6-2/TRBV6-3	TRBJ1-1	CASSTPDRNTEAFF
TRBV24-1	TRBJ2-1	CATSDLTGGNEQFF
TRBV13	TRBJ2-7	CASSLGRQGTSYEQYF
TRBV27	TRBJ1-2	CASSSGGSTYGYTF
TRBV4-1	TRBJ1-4	CASSLTGATNEKLFF
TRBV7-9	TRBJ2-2	CAAGWPGFNTGELFF
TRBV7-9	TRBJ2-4	CASSGGALAKNIQYF
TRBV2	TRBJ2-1	CASTRGIRDASPVSEQFF
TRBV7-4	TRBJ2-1	CASSLGGPGKFF
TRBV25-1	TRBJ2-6	CASSGRPEEIAGANVLTF
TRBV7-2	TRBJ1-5	CASSLALFDQTGRNQPQHF
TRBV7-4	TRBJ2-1	CASKAGGGGTEQFF
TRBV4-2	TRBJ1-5	CASSRSLGNQPQHF
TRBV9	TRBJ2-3	CASSVGNRETDTQYF
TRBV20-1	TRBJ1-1	CSAFDRLMNTEAFF
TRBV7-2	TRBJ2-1	CASSLARQGANEQFF
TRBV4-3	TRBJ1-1	CASSQGPGGGRTEAFF
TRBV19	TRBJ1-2	CASLNRNYGYTF
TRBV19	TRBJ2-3	CASSPKGLAGGLGTDTQYF
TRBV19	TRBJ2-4	CASSIGETWNIQYF
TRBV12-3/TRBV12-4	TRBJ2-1	CASSFPTPGQNNEQFF
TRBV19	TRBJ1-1	CASSIGNGANTEAFF
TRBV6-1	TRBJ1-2	CASSTDFTGGGGYTF
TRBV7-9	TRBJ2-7	CASSSQGRPYEQYF
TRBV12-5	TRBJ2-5	CASGLYGDRGETQYF
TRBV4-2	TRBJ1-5	CASSPETVFGSNQPQHF